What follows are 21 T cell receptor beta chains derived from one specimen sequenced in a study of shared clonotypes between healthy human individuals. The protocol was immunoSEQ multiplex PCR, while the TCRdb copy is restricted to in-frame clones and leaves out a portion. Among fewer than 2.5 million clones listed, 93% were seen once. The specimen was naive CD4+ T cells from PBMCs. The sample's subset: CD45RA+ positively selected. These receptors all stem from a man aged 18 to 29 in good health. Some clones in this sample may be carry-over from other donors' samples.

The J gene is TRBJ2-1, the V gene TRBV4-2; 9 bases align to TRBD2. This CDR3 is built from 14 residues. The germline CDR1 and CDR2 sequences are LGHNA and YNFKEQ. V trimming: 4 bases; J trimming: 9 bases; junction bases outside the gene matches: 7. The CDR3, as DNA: TGTGCCAGCAGCCGATCAGAGACTAGCGGTGAGCAGTTCTTC. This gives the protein CASSRSETSGEQFF.

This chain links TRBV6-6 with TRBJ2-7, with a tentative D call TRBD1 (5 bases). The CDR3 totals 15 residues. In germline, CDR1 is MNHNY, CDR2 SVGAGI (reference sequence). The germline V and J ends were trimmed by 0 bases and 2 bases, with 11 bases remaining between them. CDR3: CASSYSGQGTYEQYF. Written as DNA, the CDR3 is TGTGCCAGCAGTTACTCCGGCCAGGGTACCTACGAGCAGTACTTC.

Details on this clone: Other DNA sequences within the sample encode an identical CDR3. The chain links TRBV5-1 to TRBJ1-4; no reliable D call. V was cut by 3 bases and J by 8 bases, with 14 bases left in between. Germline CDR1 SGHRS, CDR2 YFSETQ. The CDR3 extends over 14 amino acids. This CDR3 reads CASSSGRVGEKLFF. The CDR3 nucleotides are TGCGCCAGCAGCTCCGGAAGGGTGGGCGAAAAACTGTTTTTT.

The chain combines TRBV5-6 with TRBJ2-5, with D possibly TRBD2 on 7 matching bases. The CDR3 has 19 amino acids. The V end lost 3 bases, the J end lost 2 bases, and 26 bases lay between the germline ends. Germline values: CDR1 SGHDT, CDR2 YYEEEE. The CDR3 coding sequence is TGTGCCAGCAGCTGCCGGGACATTGGAAGGGGACTATTTCAAGAGACCCAGTACTTC. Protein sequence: CASSCRDIGRGLFQETQYF.

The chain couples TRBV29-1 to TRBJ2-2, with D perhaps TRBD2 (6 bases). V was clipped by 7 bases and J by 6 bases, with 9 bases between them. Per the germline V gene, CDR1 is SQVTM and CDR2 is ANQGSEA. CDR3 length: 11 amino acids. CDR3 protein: CSGGTPGELFF. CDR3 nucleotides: TGCAGCGGCGGGACCCCCGGGGAGCTGTTTTTT.

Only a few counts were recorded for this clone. The CDR3 here is CASSQVYCLVAEAFF. CDR3 nucleotide sequence: TGTGCCAGCAGCCAAGTATATTGTCTAGTTGCTGAAGCTTTCTTT. The rearrangement links TRBV14 to TRBJ1-1; D uncertain. The germline gives CDR1 SGHDN, CDR2 FVKESK. This CDR3 comprises 15 residues. V gave up 1 base and J gave up 6 bases, with 15 bases separating them. Using reference TRBV14 and TRBJ1-1 for the parts outside the CDR3, the full variable domain is EAGVTQFPSHSVIEKGQTVTLRCDPISGHDNLYWYRRVMGKEIKFLLHFVKESKQDESGMPNNRFLAERTGGTYSTLKVQPAELEDSGVYFCASSQVYCLVAEAFFGQGTRLTVV.

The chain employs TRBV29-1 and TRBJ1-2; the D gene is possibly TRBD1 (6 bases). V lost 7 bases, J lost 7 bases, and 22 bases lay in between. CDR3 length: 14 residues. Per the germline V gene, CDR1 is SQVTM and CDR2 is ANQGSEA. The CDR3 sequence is CSASDSPGDGGYTF. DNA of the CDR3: TGCAGCGCCTCGGACAGCCCCGGAGATGGTGGCTACACCTTC.

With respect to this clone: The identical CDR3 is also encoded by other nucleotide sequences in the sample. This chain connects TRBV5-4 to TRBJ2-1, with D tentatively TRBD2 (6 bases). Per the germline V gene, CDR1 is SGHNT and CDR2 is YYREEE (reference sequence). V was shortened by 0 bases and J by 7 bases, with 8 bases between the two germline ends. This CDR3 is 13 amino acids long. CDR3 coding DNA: TGTGCCAGCAGCTTGGCGGGGGTGAATGAGCAGTTCTTC. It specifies CASSLAGVNEQFF.

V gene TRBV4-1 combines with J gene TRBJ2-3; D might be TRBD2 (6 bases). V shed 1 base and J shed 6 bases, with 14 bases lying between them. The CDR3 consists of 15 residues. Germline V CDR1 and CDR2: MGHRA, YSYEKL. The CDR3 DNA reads TGCGCCAGCAGCCAAGCGGAGGGACGAAGGGATACGCAGTATTTT. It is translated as CASSQAEGRRDTQYF.

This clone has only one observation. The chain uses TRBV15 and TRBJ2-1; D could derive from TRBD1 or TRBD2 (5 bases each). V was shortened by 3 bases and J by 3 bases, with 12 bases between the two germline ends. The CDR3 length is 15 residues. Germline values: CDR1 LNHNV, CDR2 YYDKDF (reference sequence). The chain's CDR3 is CATSRQGPLYNEQFF. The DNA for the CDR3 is TGTGCCACCAGCAGGCAGGGACCACTCTACAATGAGCAGTTCTTC.

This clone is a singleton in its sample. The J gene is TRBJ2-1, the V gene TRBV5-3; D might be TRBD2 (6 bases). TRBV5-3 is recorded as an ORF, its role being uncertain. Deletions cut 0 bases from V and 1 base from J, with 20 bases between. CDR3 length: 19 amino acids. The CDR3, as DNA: TGTGCCAGAAGCTTGGGCCCCAGGGTGCCAGGAGGGTCCTACAATGAGCAGTTCTTC. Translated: CARSLGPRVPGGSYNEQFF.

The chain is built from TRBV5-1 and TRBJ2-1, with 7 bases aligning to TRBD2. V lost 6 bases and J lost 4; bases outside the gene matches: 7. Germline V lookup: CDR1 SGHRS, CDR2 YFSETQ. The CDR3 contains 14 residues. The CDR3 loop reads CASNKAGAYNEQFF. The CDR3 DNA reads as TGCGCCAGCAATAAGGCGGGAGCTTACAATGAGCAGTTCTTC.

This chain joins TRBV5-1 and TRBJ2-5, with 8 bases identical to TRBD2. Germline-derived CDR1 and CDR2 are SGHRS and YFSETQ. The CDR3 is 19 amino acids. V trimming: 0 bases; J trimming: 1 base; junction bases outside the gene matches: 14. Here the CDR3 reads CASSLVVAGGWGSQETQYF. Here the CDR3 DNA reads TGCGCCAGCAGCTTGGTTGTGGCGGGAGGATGGGGATCCCAAGAGACCCAGTACTTC.

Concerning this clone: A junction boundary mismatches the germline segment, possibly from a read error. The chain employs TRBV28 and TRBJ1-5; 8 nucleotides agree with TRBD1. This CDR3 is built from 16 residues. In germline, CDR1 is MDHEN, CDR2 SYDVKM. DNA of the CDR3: TGTGCCACCGTGCGAATCGGACAGGGTAGCTATCAGCCCCAGCATTTT. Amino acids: CATVRIGQGSYQPQHF.

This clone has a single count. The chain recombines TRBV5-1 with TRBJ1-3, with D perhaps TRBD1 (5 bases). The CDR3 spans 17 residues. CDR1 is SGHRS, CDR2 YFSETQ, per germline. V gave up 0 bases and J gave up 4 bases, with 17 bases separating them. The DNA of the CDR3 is TGCGCCAGCAGCTTGGGTCCCAGGGATTCGCCAGGAAACACCATATATTTT. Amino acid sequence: CASSLGPRDSPGNTIYF.

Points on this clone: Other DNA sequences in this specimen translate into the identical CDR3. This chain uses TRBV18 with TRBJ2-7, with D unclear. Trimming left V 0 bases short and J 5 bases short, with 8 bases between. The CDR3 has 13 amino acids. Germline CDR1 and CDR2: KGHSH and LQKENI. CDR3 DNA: TGTGCCAGCTCACCACCGTCCGCGGACGAGCAGTACTTC. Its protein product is CASSPPSADEQYF.

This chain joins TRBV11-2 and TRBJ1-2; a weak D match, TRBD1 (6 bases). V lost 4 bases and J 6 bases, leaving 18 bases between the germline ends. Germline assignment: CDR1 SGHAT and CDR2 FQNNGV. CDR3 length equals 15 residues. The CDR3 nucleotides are TGTGCCAGCAGCTCCACAGGGAGAGGGATCCATGGCTACACCTTC. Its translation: CASSSTGRGIHGYTF. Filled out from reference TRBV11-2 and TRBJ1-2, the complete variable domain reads EAGVAQSPRYKIIEKRQSVAFWCNPISGHATLYWYQQILGQGPKLLIQFQNNGVVDDSQLPKDRFSAERLKGVDSTLKIQPAKLEDSAVYLCASSSTGRGIHGYTFGSGTRLTVV.

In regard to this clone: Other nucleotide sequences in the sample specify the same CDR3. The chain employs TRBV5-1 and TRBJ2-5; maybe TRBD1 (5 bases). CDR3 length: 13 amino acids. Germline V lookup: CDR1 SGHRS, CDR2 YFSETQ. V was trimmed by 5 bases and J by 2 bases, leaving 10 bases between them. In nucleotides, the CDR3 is TGCGCCAGCAGTTTTGACAGACAAGAGACCCAGTACTTC. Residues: CASSFDRQETQYF.

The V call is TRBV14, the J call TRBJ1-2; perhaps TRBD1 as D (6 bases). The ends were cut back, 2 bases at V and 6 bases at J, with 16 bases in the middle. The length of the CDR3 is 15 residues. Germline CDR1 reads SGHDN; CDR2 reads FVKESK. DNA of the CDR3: TGTGCCAGCAGCCAACGACAGGAACCGGGGGATGGCTACACCTTC. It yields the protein CASSQRQEPGDGYTF.

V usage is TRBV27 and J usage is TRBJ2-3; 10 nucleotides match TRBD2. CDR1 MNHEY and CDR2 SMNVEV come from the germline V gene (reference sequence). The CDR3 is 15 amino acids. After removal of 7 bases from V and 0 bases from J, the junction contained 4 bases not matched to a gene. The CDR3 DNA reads TGTGCCAGCACCCGGGGACTAGCGAGCACAGATACGCAGTATTTT. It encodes CASTRGLASTDTQYF.

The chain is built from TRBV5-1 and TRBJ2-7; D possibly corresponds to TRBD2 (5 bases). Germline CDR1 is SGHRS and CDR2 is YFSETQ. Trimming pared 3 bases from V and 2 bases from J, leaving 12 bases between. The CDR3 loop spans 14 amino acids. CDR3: CASSSRGVPYEQYF. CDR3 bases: TGCGCCAGCAGCTCCCGGGGAGTACCCTACGAGCAGTACTTC.